A few counts support the clone carrying this T cell receptor beta chain. The junction departs from germline at one end; a sequencing error may be responsible. The sample has other DNA sequences that encode this CDR3 too. This sample was included in a study of shared clonotypes between healthy human individuals. The CDR3 spans 15 residues. Germline V gene lookup returns CDR1 SGHTA and CDR2 FQGTGA. Profiled with immunoSEQ multiplex PCR; TCRdb holds only in-frame clones, not every one. The table shows 950,000 to 1,100,000 clones, with under 80% occurring only once. The receptor was derived from a man younger than 35 in good health. This chain links TRBV7-3 with TRBJ2-2, with 7 nucleotides matching TRBD1. The sample consisted of memory CD4+ T cells sorted from blood. Stated subset: CD45RA-negative fraction. The CDR3 loop is CASSLNRGNTGELFF. The CDR3 DNA is TGTGCCAGCAGTTTAAACAGGGGGAACACCGGGGAGCTGTTTTTT. Drawing the rest from reference TRBV7-3 and TRBJ2-2, the complete variable domain is GAGVSQTPSNKVTEKGKYVELRCDPISGHTALYWYRQSLGQGPEFLIYFQGTGAADDSGLPNDRFFAVRPEGSVSTLKIQRTERGDSAVYLCASSLNRGNTGELFFGEGSRLTVL.